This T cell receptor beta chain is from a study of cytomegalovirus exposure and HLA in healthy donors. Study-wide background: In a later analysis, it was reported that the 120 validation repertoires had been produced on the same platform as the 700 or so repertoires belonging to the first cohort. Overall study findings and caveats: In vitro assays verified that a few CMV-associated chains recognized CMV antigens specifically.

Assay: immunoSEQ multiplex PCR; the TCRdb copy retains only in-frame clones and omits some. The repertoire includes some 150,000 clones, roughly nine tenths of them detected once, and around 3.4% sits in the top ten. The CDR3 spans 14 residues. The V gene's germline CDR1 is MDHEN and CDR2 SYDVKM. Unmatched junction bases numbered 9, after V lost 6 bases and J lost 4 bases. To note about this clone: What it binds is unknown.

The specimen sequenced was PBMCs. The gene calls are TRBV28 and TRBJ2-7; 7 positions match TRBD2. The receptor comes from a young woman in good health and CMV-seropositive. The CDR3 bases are TGTGCCAGCAGGAGTGGACTAGATAAATACGAGCAGTACTTC. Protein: CASRSGLDKYEQYF.